This T cell receptor (beta chain) was captured in a study of cytomegalovirus exposure and HLA in healthy donors (dated by TCRdb to the late 2010s). For the study in its entirety: In an earlier analysis of roughly 500 of the donors, approximately 300 Gb of sequence data and roughly 100 million unique TCR beta sequences from roughly 190 million T cells were reported. An early release that covered about 600 HLA-typed donors contained 250 to 350 gigabases of sequencing data and 75 million to 100 million unique TCR sequences. The genetic ancestry cluster associated with self-reported Caucasian donors included around four fifths of the roughly 380 genotyped donors. The aim of the study was to test whether cataloging public T cell receptors could identify signatures of past pathogen exposure. Using immunosequencing, the study profiled T cell repertoires from about 650 subjects and related those repertoires to cytomegalovirus serostatus. Along with the roughly 670-subject first cohort, a separate validation cohort of some 130 different subjects was used. The study combined high-throughput TCR immunosequencing, statistical association of individual TCRs with disease status, and machine learning to predict cytomegalovirus infection status. A later analysis re-examined previously published TCR beta repertoires from hundreds of donors and added high-resolution HLA genotyping to investigate patterns of TCR occurrence. Rather than drawing on any new phenotypic data, the later analysis identified candidate immune exposures from TCR beta sequences and the way those sequences occurred across donors. To decide whether each TCR beta V gene segment behaved as functional or pseudogenic, an earlier analysis of several hundred of the donors relied on high-throughput TCR beta sequencing. Donor age, sex, ethnicity and CMV serostatus were compiled together with the repertoire data. Genome-wide SNP genotypes for about 65% of the roughly 670 donors were used in a later genetic analysis, which treated that subset as a discovery cohort. All discovery cohort repertoires had been generated using a single sequencing platform. Both class I and class II loci were covered by HLA typing, at four-digit resolution. The number of donors typed differed by locus, with about 629-640 for A, B, C, DRB1 and DQB1, roughly 520 for DQA1, approximately 570 for DPA1, and under 490 for DPB1. Roughly 5 DR-DQ haplotypes were handled as single units for association and clustering, since linkage in the cohort was strong. Across roughly 420 genotyped donors of the cohort, an average of roughly 230,000 unique TCR beta nucleotide sequences per donor were sequenced, and roughly 20% of those sequences were non-productive.

V is shortened by 5 bases, J by 0 bases, and the region joining them spans 14 bases. The germline V gene supplies CDR1 SGHVS and CDR2 FNYEAQ. Including the terminal cysteine and phenylalanine, the CDR3 comprises 16 residues. Only the CDR3 portion is preserved as DNA: 48 bases, with reading frame beginning at the first base. In total, roughly 670 healthy bone marrow donors made up the cohort. All cohort members were sampled while nominally healthy, although unrecorded immune exposures were likely present. The donor tested CMV seropositive, placing the donor among the roughly 300 seropositive members of the cohort. Every donor gave a peripheral blood sample, and the peripheral blood mononuclear cells from that sample were used for TCR beta sequencing. The Qiagen DNeasy Blood Extraction Kit was used to extract genomic DNA from the blood cell samples. Only a few counts were recorded for this clone. No antigen is known for it. No per-base quality is available; no much larger clone lies one base away.

Study-wide findings and limitations: Correlated functional status among segregating V segments might be attributable to linkage disequilibrium, but an unknown experimental factor could not be ruled out. Sequencing depth was assumed to be roughly uniform across donors in the presence/absence analyses, though that assumption may not hold. A later analysis associated about 17,000 TCR beta sequences with specific HLA alleles at a false discovery rate of 0.05. A later analysis found that TCR association rates varied across HLA loci, with DRB1 alleles showing the most associated TCRs and HLA-C alleles the fewest. The classifier was reported to diagnose cytomegalovirus status with high specificity and sensitivity in both the original and validation cohorts. The 87-base-pair reads could not distinguish some IMGT-functional V segments, including TRBV6-2 and TRBV6-3, so those segments were excluded. A further reported finding was that TCR beta sequences accurately predicted the HLA-A and HLA-B alleles for most subjects in the first cohort. Because HLA typing was unavailable for some donors at each locus, only the typed subset was used in association tests. The cohort was sequenced for TCR beta chains only, and without alpha or paired-chain data the features that could be detected were limited. In a later genetic analysis, fewer N-insertions in productive TCRs were reported among donors in an Asian-associated ancestry cluster than the roughly 700-donor mean. According to a later analysis, parvovirus B19, influenza, CMV and Epstein-Barr virus appeared linked to several top co-occurrence clusters. Strong co-occurrence of HLA alleles, especially DR and DQ, made assigning TCR associations to individual alleles difficult. In vitro tests confirmed that a few of the cytomegalovirus-associated TCR beta chains recognize cytomegalovirus antigens. In a later analysis, HLA-associated TCR beta chains were found to be more clonally expanded and to have lower generation probabilities than equally common non-associated chains. A total of 150 to 200 TCR beta chains were listed by the study as associated with cytomegalovirus. A later genetic analysis associated a missense DCLRE1C variant with V-gene and J-gene trimming of TCR beta chains, and an independent cohort replicated the association. In an earlier analysis of 587 of the donors, most TCR beta V segments appeared in productive rearrangements about 90% or about 30% of the time, broadly matching IMGT annotations. The only immune exposure information available for the cohort was CMV serostatus. Across donors, most TCR sequences were observed very rarely, whereas some public TCRs were present in many individuals. The authors suggested that the approach could potentially be extended to other disease states and immunological phenotypes. The earlier analysis of nearly 600 of the donors excluded roughly 17 rarely observed V segments, including chromosome 9 orphons, because counts were too low. In a later analysis, most CMV-associated TCR beta chains were found to appear HLA-restricted, with HLA associations seemingly driven largely by CMV exposure. A group of highly shared sequence variants was considered likely to be a technical artifact of the sequencing pipeline.

The library was obtained by the immunoSEQ multiplex PCR assay. For the multiplex PCR, a mixture combining 60 forward primers for TCR Vbeta segments and 13 reverse primers for TCR Jbeta segments was used. A multiplex PCR assay on genomic DNA amplified the CDR3 region of rearranged TCR beta genes. The amplified TCR beta libraries were sequenced on the Illumina HiSeq System as 87-base-pair reads. The paper's processing steps were these. A later analysis tallied around 82 million unique TCR beta chains across the 666 repertoires, and approximately 9.9 million of those chains were shared by two or more donors. A nearest-neighbor algorithm error-corrected the raw reads and collapsed the reads into unique sequences, merging closely related sequences to remove PCR and sequencing errors. CDR3 sequences were aligned to IMGT reference sequences to assign V, D and J gene segments. Each retained sequence needed at least a six-nucleotide match to both a V gene segment and a J gene segment. A rearrangement was called productive if the CDR3 had no stop codons and remained in frame with V and J, and every other rearrangement was called non-productive. CDR3 was defined according to IMGT convention as the region running from the second conserved V-encoded cysteine to the conserved J-encoded phenylalanine. The earlier analysis of approximately 500 of the donors excluded sequences that lacked an unambiguous match to a single V gene segment. An earlier analysis of a few hundred of the donors called V segments functional above 56.7% productive rearrangements and segregating when the between-donor standard deviation exceeded 5%. A statistical classification framework was built for diagnosing cytomegalovirus status from the catalog of TCR beta chain sequences. In a later analysis, V and J genes were assigned by comparing TCR nucleotide sequences against IMGT/GENE-DB human TR gene sequences. In a later analysis, CDR3 sequences and most-parsimonious VDJ recombination scenarios were assigned using the TCRdist pipeline. In a later analysis, each TCR beta chain was defined by its CDR3 amino acid sequence together with its V-gene family, and reads lacking a unique V-gene family were excluded. In a later analysis, fewer than 650 highly shared, low-generation-probability nucleotide sequences were removed to address suspected cross-contamination and a sequencing artifact. For each public chain, a later analysis derived a clonal expansion index from normalized ranks of inferred template counts within each repertoire. In a later analysis, generation probabilities were computed using a VDJ recombination model fitted to out-of-frame rearrangements, and the results were checked against IGoR. Hypergeometric tests were used in a later analysis to score TCR-TCR, TCR-HLA and TCR-CMV co-occurrence, with a repertoire-size bias correction applied to the TCR pairs. A later analysis estimated false discovery rates by permuting HLA or CMV assignments 20 times. In a later analysis, co-occurring TCRs were grouped with DBSCAN, and TCRdist sequence similarity was added when clustering was performed within HLA-allele-positive subsets. Repertoires with fewer than 30,000 or more than 120,000 public chains, plus five repertoires with anomalous nucleotide sharing, were excluded from co-occurrence clustering. Sourced from immuneACCESS, this table was stored by TCRdb with only in-frame sequences that have V and J called. A share of the clones is absent; for the studies checked, an unresolved V gene accounts for under half, and the remainder has no known explanation. V and J calls and clone size are as listed in that table; D and trimming were resolved from the DNA. Present in this sample are about 150,000 clones, approximately 10% of which were seen just once. The ten largest clones add up to over 6.5% of the sample.

This receptor was taken from a woman aged 40 to 50 in good health and CMV-seropositive. The sample consisted of PBMCs. The chain joins TRBV7-6 to TRBJ1-3; the D region possibly corresponds to TRBD1 (5 bases align). The CDR3 has the sequence CASSPGPGYSGNTIYF. In nucleotides, the sequence is TGTGCCAGCAGCCCAGGGCCAGGCTACTCTGGAAACACCATATATTTT.